One sample yielded the 32 T cell receptor beta chains listed below, sequenced in a study of blood T cell repertoires in COVID-19. This table comes from immunoSEQ multiplex PCR, and its TCRdb copy is limited to in-frame clones, with some not included. The sample yields a few hundred thousand clones, 88% seen once. Sequencing used peripheral blood. All receptors come from a woman in her twenties or thirties with COVID-19, enrolled during active disease.

This clone was seen a handful of times. This chain uses TRBV28 with TRBJ1-6; a weak D match, TRBD1 (5 bases). The CDR3 spans 17 residues. V dropped 6 bases and J dropped 3 bases, with 18 bases sitting between them. The V gene's germline CDR1 is MDHEN and CDR2 SYDVKM. The CDR3 loop is CASRAISPDIYNSPLHF. The CDR3 coding sequence is TGTGCCAGCAGAGCCATATCCCCGGACATCTATAATTCACCCCTCCACTTT.

The count of this clone is one. V gene TRBV2 combines with J gene TRBJ1-1; 7 bases match TRBD1. V gave up 3 bases and J gave up 2 bases; unmatched junction bases: 9. The CDR3 length is 16 residues. CDR1 and CDR2 from the germline V gene are SNHLY and FYNNEI. Here the CDR3 DNA reads TGTGCCAGCAGTGAGAGACAGGGAAGCGTTAACACTGAAGCTTTCTTT. Residues: CASSERQGSVNTEAFF.

Worth noting for this clone: This specimen includes other DNA sequences encoding the same CDR3. The chain recombines TRBV5-1 with TRBJ1-1; unclear D gene. Trimming shortened V by 0 bases and J by 4 bases, and 7 bases separated the two germline ends. The length of the CDR3 is 13 residues. CDR1 and CDR2 (germline): SGHRS, YFSETQ. DNA for the CDR3: TGCGCCAGCAGCTTGGACCGGGGCACTGAAGCTTTCTTT. As protein: CASSLDRGTEAFF.

This chain uses TRBV3-1 (or the pseudogene TRBV3-2) with TRBJ1-3; 7 bases agree with TRBD1. Trimming removed 4 bases from V and 4 bases from J; junction bases left unmatched: 4. CDR3 length: 14 amino acids. Germline V lookup: CDR1 LGHDT, CDR2 YNNKEL (reference sequence). CDR3 nucleotide sequence: TGTGCCAGCAGCCGGCAGGGACAGGGAAACACCATATATTTT. This translates into CASSRQGQGNTIYF.

The rearrangement joins TRBV4-1 to TRBJ2-5; 13 bases line up with TRBD2. Trimming removed 4 bases from V and 1 base from J; junction bases left unmatched: 6. Germline V CDR1 and CDR2: MGHRA, YSYEKL. CDR3 length: 17 residues. The CDR3 sequence is CASSPWTSGGPQETQYF. CDR3 nucleotides: TGCGCCAGCAGCCCCTGGACTAGCGGGGGTCCCCAAGAGACCCAGTACTTC.

The V call is TRBV19, the J call TRBJ1-2; 7 bases agree with TRBD1. The germline CDR1 and CDR2 sequences are LNHDA and SQIVND (reference sequence). The length of the CDR3 is 17 residues. V lost 1 base, J lost 4 bases, and 12 bases stayed unmatched. CDR3: CASSIVPPRQGFYGYTF. The CDR3 DNA reads TGTGCCAGTAGTATAGTTCCGCCGAGACAGGGTTTCTATGGCTACACCTTC. Together with reference TRBV19 and TRBJ1-2, the CDR3 gives the full variable domain: DGGITQSPKYLFRKEGQNVTLSCEQNLNHDAMYWYRQDPGQGLRLIYYSQIVNDFQKGDIAEGYSVSREKKESFPLTVTSAQKNPTAFYLCASSIVPPRQGFYGYTFGSGTRLTVV.

J is TRBJ2-1 and V is TRBV4-1, with D unresolved. The V and J ends lost 0 bases and 7 bases respectively, with 10 bases between them. Germline V gene sequence: CDR1 MGHRA, CDR2 YSYEKL. CDR3 length: 14 amino acids. CDR3 residues: CASSQDEGENEQFF. The CDR3 DNA follows: TGCGCCAGCAGCCAAGATGAAGGAGAAAATGAGCAGTTCTTC.

The chain has TRBV12-5 and TRBJ2-5; TRBD2 matches 12 bases. The germline gives CDR1 LGHNT, CDR2 FRNRAP. V was pared by 6 bases and J by 2 bases, with 10 bases of the junction left unmatched. The CDR3 runs 17 residues. In nucleotides, the CDR3 is TGTGCTAGTGGCCTAGCCCGAGGACTAGCGGGGCAAGAGACCCAGTACTTC. Translating gives CASGLARGLAGQETQYF.

This chain links TRBV2 with TRBJ1-6, with D perhaps matching TRBD1 (5 bases). The length of the CDR3 is 14 residues. The V gene's germline CDR1 is SNHLY and CDR2 FYNNEI. The V and J ends lost 7 bases and 6 bases respectively, with 13 bases between them. CDR3 nucleotides: TGTGCCAGCACGATGGGGCAGGGTAATTCACCCCTCCACTTT. Residues: CASTMGQGNSPLHF.

The V call is TRBV6-1, the J call TRBJ2-7, with a possible D match to TRBD1 (6 bases). Trimming left V 3 bases short and J 3 bases short, with 12 bases between. The CDR3 length is 14 residues. Germline loops: CDR1 MNHNS, CDR2 SASEGT. As DNA, the CDR3 is TGTGCCAGCAGTGATTTGGGACAACTCTACGAGCAGTACGTC. It codes for CASSDLGQLYEQYV.

This clone was picked up one time. The rearrangement joins TRBV18 to TRBJ2-6, with 7 positions matching TRBD2. The V gene end was trimmed by 8 bases and the J gene end by 4 bases; junction bases not matched to a gene: 8. This CDR3 has 15 residues. Looked up from germline, CDR1 is KGHSH and CDR2 is LQKENI. The chain's CDR3 is CASASGGSGANVLTF. The CDR3 bases are TGTGCCAGCGCATCCGGGGGGTCCGGGGCCAACGTCCTGACTTTC.

The chain carries TRBV6-4 and TRBJ2-5; 10 bases are a match to TRBD2. The CDR3 is made up of 15 amino acids. The V gene end was trimmed by 0 bases and the J gene end by 7 bases; junction bases not matched to a gene: 5. The germline gives CDR1 MRHNA, CDR2 SNTAGT. The CDR3 here is CASSDSSGGVSTQYF. CDR3 DNA sequence: TGTGCCAGCAGTGACTCCAGCGGGGGGGTTTCGACCCAGTACTTC.

The table lists this clone with many counts. The V call is TRBV6-4, the J call TRBJ2-5; D might be TRBD1 (6 bases). Germline-derived CDR1 and CDR2 are MRHNA and SNTAGT. The V end was cut by 6 bases, the J end by 5 bases, with 13 bases between. This CDR3 has 13 residues. CDR3 nucleotides: TGTGCCAGCAGCCGGACAGCCGAGGAGACCCAGTACTTC. Translated, it gives CASSRTAEETQYF.

This clone came up a few times. This chain uses TRBV5-4 with TRBJ1-5; TRBD1 matches 7 bases. The V gene end was trimmed by 7 bases and the J gene end by 4 bases; junction bases not matched to a gene: 14. This CDR3 spans 16 amino acids. Per germline, CDR1 SGHNT and CDR2 YYREEE (reference sequence). The CDR3 DNA reads as TGTGCCAGCTGCCACCGAGGGGGCGCGAGGAATCAGCCCCAGCATTTT. Translating it yields CASCHRGGARNQPQHF.

The genes are TRBV11-2 and TRBJ1-3; D unclear. Germline assignment: CDR1 SGHAT and CDR2 FQNNGV. The germline V and J ends were trimmed by 5 bases and 0 bases, with 11 bases remaining between them. The CDR3 is made up of 15 amino acids. This CDR3 is CASSSQASSGNTIYF. The CDR3 coding sequence is TGTGCCAGCAGCAGCCAGGCGAGCTCTGGAAACACCATATATTTT.

CDR3 DNA sequence: TGTGCCAGCAGCCCCACTCGGACTCTGAGCTCCTACGAGCAGTACTTC. It specifies CASSPTRTLSSYEQYF. V is TRBV5-4 and J is TRBJ2-7, with D tentatively TRBD2 (5 bases). V was cut by 4 bases and J by 0 bases, with 17 bases left in between. Per the germline V gene, CDR1 is SGHNT and CDR2 is YYREEE (reference sequence). The CDR3 is made up of 16 amino acids.

The V and J genes are TRBV7-9 and TRBJ1-1, with D uncertain. Germline V lookup: CDR1 SEHNR, CDR2 FQNEAQ (reference sequence). The ends were cut back, 0 bases at V and 7 bases at J, with 3 bases in the middle. The CDR3 is 11 residues long. The CDR3 protein is CASSLAYEAFF. CDR3 DNA: TGTGCCAGCAGCTTAGCTTATGAAGCTTTCTTT.

The rearrangement joins TRBV2 to TRBJ2-1; TRBD2 is a possible D gene (7 bases). This CDR3 comprises 13 residues. The V gene's germline CDR1 is SNHLY and CDR2 FYNNEI. V lost 11 bases, J lost 5 bases, and 16 bases lay in between. As DNA, the CDR3 is TGTGCCGCTTCGGGGGGCCTCGACAATGAGCAGTTCTTC. Translating it yields CAASGGLDNEQFF. Full variable domain (remainder filled in from reference TRBV2 and TRBJ2-1): EPEVTQTPSHQVTQMGQEVILRCVPISNHLYFYWYRQILGQKVEFLVSFYNNEISEKSEIFDDQFSVERPDGSNFTLKIRSTKLEDSAMYFCAASGGLDNEQFFGPGTRLTVL.

The V call is TRBV5-1, the J call TRBJ2-7; D is perhaps TRBD2 (6 bases). Germline V gene sequence: CDR1 SGHRS, CDR2 YFSETQ. The V gene lost 0 bases and the J gene lost 5 bases, with 12 bases spanning the gap. This CDR3 region has 14 residues. The CDR3 loop is CASSLAGGGDEQYF. In DNA, the CDR3 is TGCGCCAGCAGCTTGGCCGGGGGTGGCGACGAGCAGTACTTC. Full variable domain (remainder filled in from reference TRBV5-1 and TRBJ2-7): KAGVTQTPRYLIKTRGQQVTLSCSPISGHRSVSWYQQTPGQGLQFLFEYFSETQRNKGNFPGRFSGRQFSNSRSEMNVSTLELGDSALYLCASSLAGGGDEQYFGPGTRLTVT.

The chain is built from TRBV20-1 and TRBJ2-3; 10 bases align to TRBD2. The CDR3 has 16 amino acids. Germline V gene sequence: CDR1 DFQATT, CDR2 SNEGSKA (reference sequence). Unmatched junction bases numbered 12, after V lost 3 bases and J lost 6 bases. The DNA of the CDR3 is TGCAGTGCTAGTATTCTAGCGGGGGCCCCCGTGGATACGCAGTATTTT. Encoded protein: CSASILAGAPVDTQYF.

J is TRBJ2-2 and V is TRBV7-9; 7 bases match TRBD1. V gave up 5 bases and J gave up 7 bases; unmatched junction bases: 13. CDR1 and CDR2 from the germline V gene are SEHNR and FQNEAQ (reference sequence). The CDR3 contains 16 residues. For the CDR3, the DNA is TGTGCCAGCAGCCGGATCGACAGGGTAGGGAGCGGGGAGCTGTTTTTT. As protein: CASSRIDRVGSGELFF.

The J gene is TRBJ2-2, the V gene TRBV4-2, with 10 positions matching TRBD2. V shed 0 bases, J shed 6 bases, and the junction held 10 bases outside the gene matches. The CDR3 covers 18 residues. Germline values: CDR1 LGHNA, CDR2 YNFKEQ. DNA for the CDR3: TGTGCCAGCAGCCAAGATCGGGGGACTAGCGAGTTGGCCGGGGAGCTGTTTTTT. It translates to CASSQDRGTSELAGELFF.

The chain has TRBV19 and TRBJ2-2; possible D gene TRBD1, 5 bases. Looked up from germline, CDR1 is LNHDA and CDR2 is SQIVND (reference sequence). V shed 6 bases and J shed 6 bases, with 17 bases lying between them. The CDR3 totals 15 residues. CDR3 nucleotide sequence: TGTGCCAGTAGAAGGACATTTTCGGGTTCCGGGGAGCTGTTTTTT. Protein sequence: CASRRTFSGSGELFF.

This chain links TRBV7-9 with TRBJ2-1, with D maybe TRBD2 (5 bases). V lost 4 bases, J lost 6 bases, and 22 bases lay in between. This CDR3 region has 17 residues. Germline V gene lookup returns CDR1 SEHNR and CDR2 FQNEAQ (reference sequence). CDR3: CASSSIEARRTLNEQFF. The CDR3 nucleotides read TGTGCCAGCAGCTCGATTGAAGCGAGGAGGACCCTCAATGAGCAGTTCTTC.

This chain connects TRBV3-1 (or the pseudogene TRBV3-2) to TRBJ1-4; D possibly corresponds to TRBD1 (6 bases). Germline CDR1 reads LGHDT; CDR2 reads YNNKEL (reference sequence). The CDR3 spans 14 residues. Trimming left V 5 bases short and J 0 bases short, with 7 bases between. The CDR3 DNA is TGTGCCAGCAGCTCAGGGGCAACTAATGAAAAACTGTTTTTT. Its protein product is CASSSGATNEKLFF.

The J gene is TRBJ1-1, the V gene TRBV5-6, with D hard to call. Germline loops: CDR1 SGHDT, CDR2 YYEEEE. This CDR3 has 12 residues. V lost 4 bases to trimming and J lost 5 bases, with 9 bases between them. CDR3 loop: CASSRYSTEAFF. The CDR3 region has the DNA TGTGCCAGCAGCCGATACAGTACTGAAGCTTTCTTT.

The J gene is TRBJ2-7, the V gene TRBV6-6; 12 nucleotides line up with TRBD1. This CDR3 spans 15 amino acids. J was trimmed by 6 bases and V by 6 bases; bases with no gene match: 9. CDR1 and CDR2 (germline): MNHNY, SVGAGI (reference sequence). This CDR3 is CASSSPGQGASEQYF. CDR3 in DNA: TGTGCCAGCAGCTCTCCGGGACAGGGGGCTTCCGAGCAGTACTTC.

The gene calls are TRBV30 and TRBJ1-2; 9 nucleotides match TRBD1. Germline V gene sequence: CDR1 GTSNPN, CDR2 SVGIG (reference sequence). This CDR3 spans 13 amino acids. V trimming: 5 bases; J trimming: 7 bases; junction bases outside the gene matches: 8. The CDR3 spells CAWGRDREVGYTF. In nucleotides, the CDR3 is TGTGCCTGGGGCCGGGACAGGGAGGTTGGCTACACCTTC.

This chain connects TRBV3-1 (or the pseudogene TRBV3-2) to TRBJ2-3; D not resolved. The V end lost 3 bases, the J end lost 1 base, and 8 bases lay between the germline ends. CDR3 size: 14 residues. Germline CDR1 reads LGHDT; CDR2 reads YNNKEL (reference sequence). The CDR3 protein is CASSHSPGTDTQYF. The CDR3, as DNA: TGTGCCAGCAGCCATAGTCCGGGCACAGATACGCAGTATTTT.

A remark on this clone: Other DNA sequences in this specimen translate into the identical CDR3. This chain links TRBV11-3 with TRBJ2-2, with D possibly being TRBD1 (6 bases). The germline V gene has CDR1 SGHNT and CDR2 YENEEA. The CDR3 contains 15 residues. V gave up 1 base and J gave up 5 bases, with 11 bases separating them. DNA for the CDR3: TGTGCCAGCAGCTTAGGCAGGGGCGGAACCGGGGAGCTGTTTTTT. This translates into CASSLGRGGTGELFF.

This clone was found once. The V and J genes are TRBV12-5 and TRBJ1-1, with 10 bases aligning to TRBD1. The junction had 1 base not matched to a gene; V was cut back by 1 base and J by 5 bases. The CDR3 loop spans 14 amino acids. The germline gives CDR1 LGHNT, CDR2 FRNRAP. This CDR3 reads CASGLGTGGTEAFF. The CDR3 coding sequence is TGTGCTAGTGGTTTGGGGACAGGGGGAACTGAAGCTTTCTTT.

This chain joins TRBV5-1 and TRBJ2-3; no definite D call. The CDR3 has 15 amino acids. The germline V and J ends were trimmed by 1 base and 5 bases, with 14 bases remaining between them. Per germline, CDR1 SGHRS and CDR2 YFSETQ. The CDR3 DNA is TGCGCCAGCAGCTTGACGAGCCCTCGAGTAGATACGCAGTATTTT. As protein: CASSLTSPRVDTQYF.